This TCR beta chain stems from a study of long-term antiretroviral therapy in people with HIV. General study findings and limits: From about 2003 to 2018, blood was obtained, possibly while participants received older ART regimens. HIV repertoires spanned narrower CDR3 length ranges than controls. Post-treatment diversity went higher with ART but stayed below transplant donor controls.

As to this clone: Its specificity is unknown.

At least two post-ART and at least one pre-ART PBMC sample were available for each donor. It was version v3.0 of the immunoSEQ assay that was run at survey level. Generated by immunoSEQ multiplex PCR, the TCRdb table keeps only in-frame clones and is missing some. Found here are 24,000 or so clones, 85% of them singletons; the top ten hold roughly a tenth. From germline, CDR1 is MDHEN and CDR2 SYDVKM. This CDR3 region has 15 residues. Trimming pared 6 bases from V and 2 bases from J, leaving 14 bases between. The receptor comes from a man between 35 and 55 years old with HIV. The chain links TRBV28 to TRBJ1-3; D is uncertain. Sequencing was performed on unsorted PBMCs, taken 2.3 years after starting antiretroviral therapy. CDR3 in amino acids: CASSLSGSTGNTIYF. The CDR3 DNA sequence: TGTGCCAGCAGCCTCTCTGGGAGTACTGGAAACACCATATATTTT.